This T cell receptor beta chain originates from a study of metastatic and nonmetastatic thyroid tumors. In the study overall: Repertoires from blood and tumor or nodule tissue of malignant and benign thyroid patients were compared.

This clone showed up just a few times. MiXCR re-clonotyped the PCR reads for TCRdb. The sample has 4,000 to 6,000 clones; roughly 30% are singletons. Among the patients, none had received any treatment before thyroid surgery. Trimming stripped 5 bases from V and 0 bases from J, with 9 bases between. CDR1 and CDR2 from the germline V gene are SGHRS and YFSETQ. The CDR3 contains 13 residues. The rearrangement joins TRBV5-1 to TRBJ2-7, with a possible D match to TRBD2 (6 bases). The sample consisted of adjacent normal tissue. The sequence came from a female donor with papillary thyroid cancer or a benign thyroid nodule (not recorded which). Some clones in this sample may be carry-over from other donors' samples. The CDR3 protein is CASREGSSYEQYF. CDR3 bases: TGCGCCAGCAGGGAGGGAAGCTCCTACGAGCAGTACTTC.